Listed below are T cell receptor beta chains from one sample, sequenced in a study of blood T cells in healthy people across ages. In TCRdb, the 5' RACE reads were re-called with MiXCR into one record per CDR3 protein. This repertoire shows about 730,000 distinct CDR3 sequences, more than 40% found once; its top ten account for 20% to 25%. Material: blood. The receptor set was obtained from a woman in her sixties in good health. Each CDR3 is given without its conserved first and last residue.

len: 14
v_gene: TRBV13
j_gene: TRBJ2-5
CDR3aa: ASSFTSGKGKDTQY

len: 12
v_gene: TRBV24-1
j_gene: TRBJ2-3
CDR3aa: ATQGLATEDTQY

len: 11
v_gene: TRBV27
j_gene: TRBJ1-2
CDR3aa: ASSLGAAYGYT

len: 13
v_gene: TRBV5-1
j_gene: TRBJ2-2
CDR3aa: ASTRTGPNTGELF

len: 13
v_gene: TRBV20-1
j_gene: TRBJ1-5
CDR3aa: SAREPGQGNQPQH

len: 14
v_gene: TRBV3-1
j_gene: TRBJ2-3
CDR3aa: ASSQAETSGGDTQY

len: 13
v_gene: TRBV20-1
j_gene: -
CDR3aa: SAREDIRGGETQY

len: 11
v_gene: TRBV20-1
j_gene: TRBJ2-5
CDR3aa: SAPIRVGETQY

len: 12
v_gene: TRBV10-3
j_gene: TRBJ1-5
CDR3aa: AISERGANQPQH

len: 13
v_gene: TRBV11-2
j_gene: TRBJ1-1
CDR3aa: ASSLTDRGSYEAF

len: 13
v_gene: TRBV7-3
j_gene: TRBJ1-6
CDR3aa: ASSVGQGASSPLH

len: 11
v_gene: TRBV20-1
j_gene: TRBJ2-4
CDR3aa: SALQGFEDIQY

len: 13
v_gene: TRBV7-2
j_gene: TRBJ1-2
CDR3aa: ASSFPGTGAEGYT

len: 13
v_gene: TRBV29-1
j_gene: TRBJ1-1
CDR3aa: SVFHGAGGPTEAF

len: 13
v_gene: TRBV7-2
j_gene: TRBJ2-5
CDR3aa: ATRLAGGLWETQY

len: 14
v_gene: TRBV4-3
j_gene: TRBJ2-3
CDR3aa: ASSQDLGTSTDTQY

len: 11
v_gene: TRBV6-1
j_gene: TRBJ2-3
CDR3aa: ASSLAVTDTQY

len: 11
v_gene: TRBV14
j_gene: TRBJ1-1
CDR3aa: ASSQGVVTEAF

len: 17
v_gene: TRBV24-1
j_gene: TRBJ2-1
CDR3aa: ATSDNRGLASSWGNEQF

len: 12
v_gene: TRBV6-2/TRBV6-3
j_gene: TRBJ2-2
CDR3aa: ASSRETNTGELF

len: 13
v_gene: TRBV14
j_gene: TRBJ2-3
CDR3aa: ASSQEGTGKYTQY

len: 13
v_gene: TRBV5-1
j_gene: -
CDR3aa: ASSGSGMSYNEQY

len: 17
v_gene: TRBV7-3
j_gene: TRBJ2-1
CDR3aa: ASSLMGTLRLAGYNEQF

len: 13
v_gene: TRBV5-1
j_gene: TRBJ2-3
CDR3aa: ASSLWGQGTDTQY

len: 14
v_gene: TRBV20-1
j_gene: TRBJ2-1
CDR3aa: SARDPVAGVRDEQF

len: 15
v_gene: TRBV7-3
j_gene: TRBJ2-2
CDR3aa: ASSLNGGSPYTGELF

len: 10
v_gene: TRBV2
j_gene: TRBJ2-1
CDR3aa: ASSEGGYKQF

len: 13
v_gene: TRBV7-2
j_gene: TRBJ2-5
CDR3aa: ASSSDIAAQETQY

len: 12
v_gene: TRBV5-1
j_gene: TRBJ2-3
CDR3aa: ARRRDSFTDTQY

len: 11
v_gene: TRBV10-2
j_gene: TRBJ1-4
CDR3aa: ASGQTTNEKLF

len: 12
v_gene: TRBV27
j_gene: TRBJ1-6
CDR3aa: ASSSRVLNSPLH

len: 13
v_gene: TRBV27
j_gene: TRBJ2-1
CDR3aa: AGIGQARGLNEQF

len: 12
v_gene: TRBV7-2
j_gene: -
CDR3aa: ASSSSGGRETQY

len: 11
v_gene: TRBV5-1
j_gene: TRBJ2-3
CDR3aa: ASSLGREGTQY

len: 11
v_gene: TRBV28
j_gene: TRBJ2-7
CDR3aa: ASSHGQLYEQY

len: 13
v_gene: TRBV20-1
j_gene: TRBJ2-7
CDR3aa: SARPGTSPGNEQY